This T cell receptor beta chain was identified during a study of prognosis after radiotherapy for stage I lung cancer. Background on the study: The study enrolled patients with stage I non-small cell lung cancer between April 2018 and early 2019. Tumor types were squamous cell carcinoma in six to eight patients, adenocarcinoma in around 13. Study-level findings and limits: Whether the expanded TCR clones were tumor-specific was not determined. Diminished Shannon entropy following stereotactic body radiation therapy characterized patients who developed distant metastases.

CDR3 of TCR beta was amplified from genomic DNA via a two-round multiplex PCR. Round one of PCR was performed, and it used primers specific to each TRBV and TRBJ gene. TCRdb reprocessed the multiplex PCR reads with MiXCR, giving one entry per CDR3 protein. The sample contains approximately 25,000 distinct CDR3 sequences, just over 45% of which appear only once. The CDR3 extends over 16 amino acids. The germline gives CDR1 MNHEY, CDR2 SMNVEV (reference sequence). With 2 bases clipped from V and 5 bases from J, the junction kept 8 bases outside the gene matches. As for this clonotype: The antigen is unknown.

Sequencing used PBMCs, obtained before or after stereotactic body radiation therapy (not recorded which). The clonotype was recovered from a donor aged 50 or older with non-small cell lung cancer. The chain recombines TRBV27 with TRBJ2-3, with 9 bases matching TRBD1. In DNA, the CDR3 is TGTGCCAGCAGTTTAATTAAGGGACAGGGATTAGATACGCAGTATTTT. This gives the protein CASSLIKGQGLDTQYF.